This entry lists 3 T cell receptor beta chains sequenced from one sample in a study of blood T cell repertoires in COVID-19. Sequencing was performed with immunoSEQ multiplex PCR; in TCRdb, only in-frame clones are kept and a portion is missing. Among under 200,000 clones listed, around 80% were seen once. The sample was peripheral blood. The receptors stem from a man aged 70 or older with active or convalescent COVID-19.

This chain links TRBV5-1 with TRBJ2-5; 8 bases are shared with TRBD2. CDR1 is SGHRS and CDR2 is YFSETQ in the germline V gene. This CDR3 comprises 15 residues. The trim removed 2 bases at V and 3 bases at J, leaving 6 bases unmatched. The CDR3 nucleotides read TGCGCCAGCAGCTTAGACGGGACTAGAGAAGAGACCCAGTACTTC. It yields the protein CASSLDGTREETQYF.

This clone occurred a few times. CDR3 nucleotide sequence: TGTGCCAGCACCCGCGGGAGCGGGACCAATGAGCAGTTCTTC. Amino acid sequence: CASTRGSGTNEQFF. The rearrangement uses TRBV14 and TRBJ2-1; 7 nucleotides agree with TRBD2. Germline CDR1 and CDR2: SGHDN and FVKESK. The length of the CDR3 is 14 residues. With 7 bases clipped from V and 6 bases from J, the junction kept 9 bases outside the gene matches.

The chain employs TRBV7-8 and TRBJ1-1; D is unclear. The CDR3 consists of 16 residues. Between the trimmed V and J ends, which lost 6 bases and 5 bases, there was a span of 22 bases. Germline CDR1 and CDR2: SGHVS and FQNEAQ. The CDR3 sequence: CASSPPRGGRGTEAFF. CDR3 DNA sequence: TGTGCCAGCAGTCCTCCCCGGGGAGGGAGAGGAACTGAAGCTTTCTTT.